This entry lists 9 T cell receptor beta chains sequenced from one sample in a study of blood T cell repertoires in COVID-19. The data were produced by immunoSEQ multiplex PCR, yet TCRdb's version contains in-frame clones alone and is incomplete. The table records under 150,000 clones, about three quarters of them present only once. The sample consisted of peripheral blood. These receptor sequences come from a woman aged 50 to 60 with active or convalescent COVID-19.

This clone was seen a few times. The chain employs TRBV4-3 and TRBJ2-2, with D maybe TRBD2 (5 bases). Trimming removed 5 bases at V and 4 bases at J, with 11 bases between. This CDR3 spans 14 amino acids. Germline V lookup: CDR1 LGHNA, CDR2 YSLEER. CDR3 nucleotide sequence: TGCGCCAGCAGCACCCTCGAGGGCACCGGGGAGCTGTTTTTT. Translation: CASSTLEGTGELFF.

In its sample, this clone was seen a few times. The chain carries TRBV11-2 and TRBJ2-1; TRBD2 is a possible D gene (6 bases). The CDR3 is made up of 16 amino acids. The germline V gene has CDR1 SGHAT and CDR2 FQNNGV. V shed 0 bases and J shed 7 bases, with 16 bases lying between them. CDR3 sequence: CASSLDRGGGMNEQFF. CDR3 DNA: TGTGCCAGCAGCTTAGATCGGGGCGGAGGGATGAATGAGCAGTTCTTC.

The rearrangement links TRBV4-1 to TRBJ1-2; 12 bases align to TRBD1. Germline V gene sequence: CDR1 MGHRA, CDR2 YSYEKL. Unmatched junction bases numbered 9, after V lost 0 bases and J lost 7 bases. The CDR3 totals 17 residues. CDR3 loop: CASSQEGTGGVVGGYTF. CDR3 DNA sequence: TGCGCCAGCAGCCAAGAGGGGACAGGGGGCGTCGTAGGTGGCTACACCTTC.

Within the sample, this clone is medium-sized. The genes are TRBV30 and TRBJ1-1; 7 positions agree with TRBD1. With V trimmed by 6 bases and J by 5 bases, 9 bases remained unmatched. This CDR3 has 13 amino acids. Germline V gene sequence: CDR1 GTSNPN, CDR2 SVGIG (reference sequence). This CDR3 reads CACSRAGGTEAFF. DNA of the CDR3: TGTGCCTGCAGCAGGGCAGGGGGGACTGAAGCTTTCTTT.

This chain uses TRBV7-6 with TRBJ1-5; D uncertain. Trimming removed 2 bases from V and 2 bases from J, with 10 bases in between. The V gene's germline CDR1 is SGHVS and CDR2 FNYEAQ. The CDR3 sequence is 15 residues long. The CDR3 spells CASSLTSLGNQPQHF. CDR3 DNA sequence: TGTGCCAGCAGCTTAACATCCCTGGGCAATCAGCCCCAGCATTTT.

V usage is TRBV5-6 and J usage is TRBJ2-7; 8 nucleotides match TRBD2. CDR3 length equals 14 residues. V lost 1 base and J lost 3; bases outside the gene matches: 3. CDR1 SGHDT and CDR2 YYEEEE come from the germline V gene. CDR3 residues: CASSLTGGVYEQYF. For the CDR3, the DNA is TGTGCCAGCAGCTTGACCGGGGGGGTCTACGAGCAGTACTTC.

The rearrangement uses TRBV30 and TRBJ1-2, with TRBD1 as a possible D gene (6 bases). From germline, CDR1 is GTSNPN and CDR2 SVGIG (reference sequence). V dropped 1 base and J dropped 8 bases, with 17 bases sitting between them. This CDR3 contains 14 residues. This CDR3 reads CAWSGDTSPMGYTF. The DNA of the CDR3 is TGTGCCTGGAGTGGGGACACTTCGCCAATGGGCTACACCTTC.

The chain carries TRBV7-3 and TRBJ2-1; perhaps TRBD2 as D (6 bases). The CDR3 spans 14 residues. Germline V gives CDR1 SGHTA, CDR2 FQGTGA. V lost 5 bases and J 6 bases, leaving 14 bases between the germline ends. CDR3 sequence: CASSRVGGVNEQFF. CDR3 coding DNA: TGTGCCAGCAGCCGTGTGGGCGGGGTCAATGAGCAGTTCTTC.

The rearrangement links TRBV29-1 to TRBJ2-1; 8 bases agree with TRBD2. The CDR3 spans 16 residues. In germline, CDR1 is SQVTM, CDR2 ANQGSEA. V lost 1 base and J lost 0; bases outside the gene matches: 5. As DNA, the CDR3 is TGCAGCGTTGAAGTATTAGCGGGGAGCTCCTACAATGAGCAGTTCTTC. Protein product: CSVEVLAGSSYNEQFF.